Listed below are T cell receptor beta chains from one sample, sequenced in a study of T and B cells in COVID-19 patients. One entry per CDR3 protein, called by TCRdb with MiXCR from the multiplex PCR reads. Among 15,000 to 20,000 distinct CDR3 sequences, 30% to 45% were seen once, and the ten largest hold 16%. The sample comprised blood. The origin of the receptors is a human donor with active COVID-19. Both conserved end residues are trimmed from each CDR3.

ASSYQGFVETQY TRBJ2-5 TRBV11-1
ASRTGGKPQH TRBJ1-5 TRBV27
ASSFFVDRSYEQY TRBJ2-7 TRBV5-6
ASSLSRRDEQF TRBJ2-1 TRBV7-2
ASSYRDRGFTDTQY TRBJ2-3 TRBV6-5
SVPGLADSSYNEQF TRBJ2-1 TRBV29-1
ASSYSIAPRGSPLH TRBJ1-6 TRBV6-5
SARGGGQETQY TRBJ2-5 TRBV20-1
SARGLLNTGELF TRBJ2-2 TRBV29-1
ASSWTGFGNQPQH TRBJ1-5 TRBV19
ASVLAGGSLNTGELF TRBJ2-2 TRBV12-3/TRBV12-4
ASSEFREKLF TRBJ1-4 TRBV6-1
ASSYAGLGLSSYEQY TRBJ2-7 TRBV6-6
ASSLLSGGGSEQF TRBJ2-1 TRBV5-6
ASRLGPYKDTQY TRBJ2-3 TRBV6-2/TRBV6-3
SARDLARSGANVLT TRBJ2-6 TRBV20-1